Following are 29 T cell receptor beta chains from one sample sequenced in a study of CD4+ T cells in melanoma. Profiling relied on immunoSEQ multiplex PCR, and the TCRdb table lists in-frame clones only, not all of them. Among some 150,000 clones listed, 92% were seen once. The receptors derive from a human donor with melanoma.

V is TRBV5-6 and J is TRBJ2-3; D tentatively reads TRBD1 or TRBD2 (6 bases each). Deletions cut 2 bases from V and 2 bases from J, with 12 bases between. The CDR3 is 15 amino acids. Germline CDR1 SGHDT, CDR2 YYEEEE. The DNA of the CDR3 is TGTGCCAGCAGCTTAGGGGGGATCCACACAGATACGCAGTATTTT. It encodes CASSLGGIHTDTQYF.

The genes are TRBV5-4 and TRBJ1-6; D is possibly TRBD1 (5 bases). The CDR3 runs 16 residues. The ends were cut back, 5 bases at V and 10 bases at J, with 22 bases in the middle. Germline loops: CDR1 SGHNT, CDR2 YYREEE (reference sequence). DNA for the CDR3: TGTGCCAGCAGTCTAGGACCGGTTGCAGGGCCCTCACCCCTCCACTTT. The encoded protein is CASSLGPVAGPSPLHF.

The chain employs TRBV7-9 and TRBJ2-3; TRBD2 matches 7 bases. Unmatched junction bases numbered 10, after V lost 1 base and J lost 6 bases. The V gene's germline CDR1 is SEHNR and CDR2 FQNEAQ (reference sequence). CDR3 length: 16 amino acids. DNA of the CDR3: TGTGCCAGCAGCTTAGTTTTAGCGGGCCGCGGGGATACGCAGTATTTT. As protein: CASSLVLAGRGDTQYF.

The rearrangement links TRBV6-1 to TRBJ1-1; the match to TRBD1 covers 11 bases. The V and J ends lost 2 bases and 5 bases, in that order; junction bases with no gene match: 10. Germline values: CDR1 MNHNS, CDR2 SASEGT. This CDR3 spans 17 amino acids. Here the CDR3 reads CASSEPGTGGLWTEAFF. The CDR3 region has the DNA TGTGCCAGCAGTGAACCAGGGACAGGGGGTTTGTGGACTGAAGCTTTCTTT.

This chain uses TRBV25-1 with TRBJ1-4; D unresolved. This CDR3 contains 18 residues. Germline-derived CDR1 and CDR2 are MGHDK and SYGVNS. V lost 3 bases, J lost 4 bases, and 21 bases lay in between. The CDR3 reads CASSEVPEGSGNNEKLFF. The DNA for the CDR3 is TGTGCCAGCAGTGAGGTCCCTGAAGGGTCCGGAAATAATGAAAAACTGTTTTTT.

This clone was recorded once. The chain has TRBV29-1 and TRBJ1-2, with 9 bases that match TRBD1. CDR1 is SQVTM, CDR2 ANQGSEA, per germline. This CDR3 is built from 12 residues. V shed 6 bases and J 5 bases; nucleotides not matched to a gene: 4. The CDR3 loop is CSVWDREYGYTF. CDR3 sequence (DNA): TGCAGCGTATGGGACAGGGAATATGGCTACACCTTC.

The CDR3 reads CASSGQGLGTEAFF. The CDR3 DNA reads as TGTGCCAGCTCCGGGCAGGGTTTAGGCACTGAAGCTTTCTTT. This chain links TRBV7-9 with TRBJ1-1, with TRBD1 as a possible D gene (5 bases). Trimming shortened V by 8 bases and J by 4 bases, and 17 bases separated the two germline ends. Germline V gene sequence: CDR1 SEHNR, CDR2 FQNEAQ (reference sequence). The length of the CDR3 is 14 residues.

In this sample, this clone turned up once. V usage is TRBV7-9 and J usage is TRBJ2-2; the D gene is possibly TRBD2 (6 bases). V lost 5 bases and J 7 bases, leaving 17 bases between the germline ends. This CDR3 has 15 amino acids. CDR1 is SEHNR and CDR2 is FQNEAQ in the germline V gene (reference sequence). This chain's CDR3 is CASSDPVGRDGELFF. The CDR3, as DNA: TGTGCCAGCAGCGACCCGGTCGGGCGGGACGGGGAGCTGTTTTTT.

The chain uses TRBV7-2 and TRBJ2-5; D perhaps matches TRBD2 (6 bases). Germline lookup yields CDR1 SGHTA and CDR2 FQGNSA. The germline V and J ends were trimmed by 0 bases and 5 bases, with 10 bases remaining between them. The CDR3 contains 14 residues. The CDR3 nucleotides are TGTGCCAGCAGCTTAGCAGGGGCGGGGGAGACCCAGTACTTC. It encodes CASSLAGAGETQYF.

This CDR3 reads CASRTPGQGSYEQYF. CDR3 coding DNA: TGTGCCAGCCGCACCCCGGGACAGGGGTCCTACGAGCAGTACTTC. The chain uses TRBV6-6 and TRBJ2-7, with 10 nucleotides matching TRBD1. V lost 8 bases to trimming and J lost 1 base; unmatched junction nucleotides: 8. The CDR3 contains 15 residues. Germline CDR1 is MNHNY and CDR2 is SVGAGI (reference sequence).

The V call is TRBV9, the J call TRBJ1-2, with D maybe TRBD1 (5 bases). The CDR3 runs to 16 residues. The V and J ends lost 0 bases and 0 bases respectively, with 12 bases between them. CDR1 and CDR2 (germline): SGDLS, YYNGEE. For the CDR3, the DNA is TGTGCCAGCAGCGTAGTGGGAGCAGGGCCTAACTATGGCTACACCTTC. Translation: CASSVVGAGPNYGYTF.

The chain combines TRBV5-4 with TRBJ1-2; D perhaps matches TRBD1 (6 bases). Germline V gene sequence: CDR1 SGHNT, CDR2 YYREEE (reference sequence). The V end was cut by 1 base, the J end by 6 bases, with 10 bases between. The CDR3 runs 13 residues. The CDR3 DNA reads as TGTGCCAGCAGCTTGTTCCCAGGGGATGGCTACACCTTC. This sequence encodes CASSLFPGDGYTF.

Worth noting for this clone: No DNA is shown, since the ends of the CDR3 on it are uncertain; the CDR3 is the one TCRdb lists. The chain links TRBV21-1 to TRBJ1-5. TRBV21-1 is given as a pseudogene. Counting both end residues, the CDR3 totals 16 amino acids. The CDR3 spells CASSPGVGPGNSPQHF.

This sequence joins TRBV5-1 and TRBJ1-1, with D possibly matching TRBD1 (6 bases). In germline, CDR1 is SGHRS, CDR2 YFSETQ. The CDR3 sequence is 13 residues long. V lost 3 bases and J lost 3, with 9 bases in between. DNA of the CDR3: TGCGCCAGCAGCTGGCGGACAGACACTGAAGCTTTCTTT. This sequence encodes CASSWRTDTEAFF.

CDR3 amino acids: CASSLAGLDTAEQYF. The CDR3 region has the DNA TGTGCCAGCAGCTTAGCGGGCCTCGATACAGCCGAGCAGTACTTC. The V call is TRBV7-8, the J call TRBJ2-7; D gene uncertain. This CDR3 is 15 amino acids long. Germline V gene lookup returns CDR1 SGHVS and CDR2 FQNEAQ. Trimming cost V 0 bases and J 6 bases, with 15 bases left between them.

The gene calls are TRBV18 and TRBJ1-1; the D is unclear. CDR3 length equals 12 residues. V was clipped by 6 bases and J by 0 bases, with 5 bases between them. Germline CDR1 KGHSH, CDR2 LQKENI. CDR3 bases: TGTGCCAGCTCTCTGGTGAACACTGAAGCTTTCTTT. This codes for CASSLVNTEAFF.

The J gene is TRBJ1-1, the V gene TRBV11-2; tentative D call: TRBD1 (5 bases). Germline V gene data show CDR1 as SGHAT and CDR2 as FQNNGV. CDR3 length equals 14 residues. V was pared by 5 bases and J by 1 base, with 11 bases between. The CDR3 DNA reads TGTGCCAGCAGCGTGGGACGGAAGAACACTGAAGCTTTCTTT. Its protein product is CASSVGRKNTEAFF.

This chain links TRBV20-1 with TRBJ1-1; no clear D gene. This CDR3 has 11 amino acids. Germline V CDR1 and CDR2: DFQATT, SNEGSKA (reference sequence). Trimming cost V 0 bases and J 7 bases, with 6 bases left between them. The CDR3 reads CSARDTGEAFF. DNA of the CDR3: TGCAGTGCTAGAGATACCGGTGAAGCTTTCTTT.

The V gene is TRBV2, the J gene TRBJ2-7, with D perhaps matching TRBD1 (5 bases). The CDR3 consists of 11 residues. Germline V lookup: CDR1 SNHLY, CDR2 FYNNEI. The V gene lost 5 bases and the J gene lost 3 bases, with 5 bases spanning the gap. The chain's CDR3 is CASSRGYEQYF. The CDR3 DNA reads TGTGCCAGCAGTAGGGGCTACGAGCAGTACTTC. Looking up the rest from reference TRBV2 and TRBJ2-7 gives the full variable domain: EPEVTQTPSHQVTQMGQEVILRCVPISNHLYFYWYRQILGQKVEFLVSFYNNEISEKSEIFDDQFSVERPDGSNFTLKIRSTKLEDSAMYFCASSRGYEQYFGPGTRLTVT.

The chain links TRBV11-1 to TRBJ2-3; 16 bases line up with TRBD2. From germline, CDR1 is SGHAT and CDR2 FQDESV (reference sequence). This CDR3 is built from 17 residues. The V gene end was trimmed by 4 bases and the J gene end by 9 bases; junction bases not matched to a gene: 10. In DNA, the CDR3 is TGTGCCAGCAGCTCCAAGGGACTAGCGGGGGGGTCGGGGACGCAGTATTTT. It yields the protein CASSSKGLAGGSGTQYF. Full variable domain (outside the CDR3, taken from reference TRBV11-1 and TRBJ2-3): EAEVAQSPRYKITEKSQAVAFWCDPISGHATLYWYRQILGQGPELLVQFQDESVVDDSQLPKDRFSAERLKGVDSTLKIQPAELGDSAMYLCASSSKGLAGGSGTQYFGPGTRLTVL.

CDR3 DNA: TGTGCCAGCAGAGCCGGGACAGGGAGGGACAAGACCCAGTACTTC. Residues: CASRAGTGRDKTQYF. The V and J genes are TRBV25-1 and TRBJ2-5; 9 bases are shared with TRBD1. The germline gives CDR1 MGHDK, CDR2 SYGVNS. V shed 6 bases, J shed 6 bases, and the junction held 11 bases outside the gene matches. The CDR3 is made up of 15 amino acids.

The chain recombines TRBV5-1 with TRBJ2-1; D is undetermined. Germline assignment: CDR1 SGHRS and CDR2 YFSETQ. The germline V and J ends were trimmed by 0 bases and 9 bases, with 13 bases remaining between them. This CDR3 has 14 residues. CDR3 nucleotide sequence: TGCGCCAGCAGCTTGGGCGCTACTGTTGGTGAGCAGTTCTTC. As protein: CASSLGATVGEQFF.

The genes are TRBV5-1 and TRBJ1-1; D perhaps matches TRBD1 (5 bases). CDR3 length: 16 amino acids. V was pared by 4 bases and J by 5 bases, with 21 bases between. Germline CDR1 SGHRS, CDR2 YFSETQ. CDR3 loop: CASSPGTAMYATEAFF. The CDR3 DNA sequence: TGCGCCAGCAGCCCCGGGACCGCTATGTACGCGACTGAAGCTTTCTTT.

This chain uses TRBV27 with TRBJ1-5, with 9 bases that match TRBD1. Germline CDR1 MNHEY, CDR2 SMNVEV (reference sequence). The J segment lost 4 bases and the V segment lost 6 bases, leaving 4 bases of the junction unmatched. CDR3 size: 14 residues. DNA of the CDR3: TGTGCCAGCAGCCGACAGGGGGAGAATCAGCCCCAGCATTTT. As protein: CASSRQGENQPQHF.

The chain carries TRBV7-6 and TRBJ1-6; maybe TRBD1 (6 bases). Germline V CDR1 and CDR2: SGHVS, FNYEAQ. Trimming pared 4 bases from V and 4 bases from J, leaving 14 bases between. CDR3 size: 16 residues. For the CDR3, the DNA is TGTGCCAGCAGCTCCGAGACAGGTTTTTATAATTCACCCCTCCACTTT. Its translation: CASSSETGFYNSPLHF.

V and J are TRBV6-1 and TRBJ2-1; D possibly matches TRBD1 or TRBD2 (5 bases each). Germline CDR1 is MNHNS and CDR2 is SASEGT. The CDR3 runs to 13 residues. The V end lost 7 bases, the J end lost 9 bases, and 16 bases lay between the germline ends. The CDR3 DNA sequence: TGTGCCAGCACCGGGACCTATGGGGTTGAGCAGTTCTTC. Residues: CASTGTYGVEQFF.

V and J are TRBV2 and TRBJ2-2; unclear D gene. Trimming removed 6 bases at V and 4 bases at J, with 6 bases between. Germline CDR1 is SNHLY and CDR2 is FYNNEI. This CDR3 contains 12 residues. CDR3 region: CASRPRTGELFF. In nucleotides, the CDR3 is TGTGCCAGCAGGCCGCGCACCGGGGAGCTGTTTTTT.

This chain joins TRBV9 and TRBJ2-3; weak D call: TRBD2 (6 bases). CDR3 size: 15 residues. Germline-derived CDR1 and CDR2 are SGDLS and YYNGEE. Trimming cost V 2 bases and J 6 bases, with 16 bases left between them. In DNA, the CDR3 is TGTGCCAGCAGCGTGGGGACTCAGGGATCGGATACGCAGTATTTT. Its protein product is CASSVGTQGSDTQYF.

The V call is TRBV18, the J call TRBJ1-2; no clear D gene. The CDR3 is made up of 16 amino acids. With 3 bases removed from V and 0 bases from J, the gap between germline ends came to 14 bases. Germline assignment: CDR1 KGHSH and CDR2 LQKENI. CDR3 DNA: TGTGCCAGCTCACCCCTCAGTTCGGTAGCTAACTATGGCTACACCTTC. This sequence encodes CASSPLSSVANYGYTF.